A selection of T cell receptor beta chains follows, all from one sample in a study of blood T cell repertoires in COVID-19. Assay: immunoSEQ multiplex PCR; the TCRdb copy retains only in-frame clones and omits some. The sample has about 89,000 clones; approximately 90% are singletons. Material: peripheral blood. The receptors come from a human donor with active COVID-19. The donor label of this sample is uncertain. CDR3s leave out the opening cysteine and the closing phenylalanine or tryptophan. Fields, in order: V gene, clone size, CDR3 protein. Size is stated for part of the rows, as once, few or many counts, or as a class when the clone is expanded.

>TRBV27|NA
ASRDRGTNSGNTIY
>TRBV15|NA
ATSVDPFSSGNTIY
>TRBV27|NA
ASSLFGSPLH
>TRBV21-1|NA
ASSKNTRQNTEAF
>TRBV5-1|NA
ASSNQGTGVIANTIY
>TRBV7-9|NA
ASSHTSGLAVNTGELF
>TRBV4-3|NA
ASSQGLGVRTVRY
>TRBV7-2|few
ASSFNRDNEQF
>TRBV24-1|NA
ATSVRTSRGSTDTQY
>TRBV11-2|NA
ASSLVGTETRRIYGYT
>TRBV5-8|few
ASSLDRNYGYT
>TRBV9|NA
ASSATGTNSYGYT
>TRBV24-1|once
ATYDRTHGYT
>TRBV6-6|NA
ASNGQFSTDTQY
>TRBV2|NA
ASSVAGGRQETQY
>TRBV9|NA
ASSVGPPGQGLPSYNEQF
>TRBV24-1|NA
ATSDPGQGGTGELF
>TRBV18|NA
ASSLQGQETQY
>TRBV27|NA
ASRQGSPSYGYT
>TRBV14|once
ASSPLPGAGGSEAF
>TRBV18|once
ASSPWTGGQETQY
>TRBV7-8|NA
ASSLRTGIYEQY
>TRBV3-1/TRBV3-2|NA
ASSSTDPGTSGNEQF
>TRBV7-3|NA
ASSPSTGELF
>TRBV5-6|once
ASSTFRTGTNYGYT
>TRBV4-2|few
ASSTRGQGGYEQY
>TRBV7-9|NA
ASSPGQYNSPLH
>TRBV6-4|NA
ASSASEGYHGEQF
>TRBV10-3|few
AISRDRGNSPLH
>TRBV7-3|NA
ASSPLGLTDTQY
>TRBV2|NA
ASSENSGTVGDTIY
>TRBV10-2|NA
ASSESTGTGNTEAF
>TRBV2|NA
ASSDNEQY
>TRBV19|NA
ASRWTDYGYT
>TRBV2|NA
ASSEAASGGAGELF
>TRBV3-1/TRBV3-2|NA
ASSGLAQETQY
>TRBV5-6|once
ASSFLYSYNEQF
>TRBV12-5|NA
ASSQAEQF
>TRBV24-1|once
ATSDEIAGGHETQY
>TRBV5-1|NA
ASSNPRGDSFFSGNTIY
>TRBV18|NA
ASSPRVAGDTDTQY
>TRBV2|NA
ATQTGTKNTEAF
>TRBV18|NA
ASSPPVLSGPDTEAF
>TRBV3-1/TRBV3-2|NA
ASSLRRGASSYEQY
>TRBV18|NA
ASSPLDRAPYNEQF
>TRBV7-9|NA
ASSLSRGAF
>TRBV5-1|NA
ASSLAPGLAGGDYNEQF
>TRBV19|NA
ASTRGNIQY
>TRBV9|NA
ASSVGTSGGYNEQF
>TRBV18|NA
ASSPDRGGGVTEAF
>TRBV11-2|NA
ASSLRASGGANYGYT